This is a list of T cell receptor beta chains from one sample in a study of patients and donors after allogeneic stem cell transplantation. TCRdb reanalysed the RT-PCR reads using MiXCR and keeps one entry per CDR3 protein. The table shows 920,000 or so distinct CDR3 sequences, with about 20% occurring only once. Material: blood, either unsorted or a sorted T cell fraction (not recorded which). Receptors were obtained from a human donor who was either an allogeneic HSCT recipient or a stem cell or donor lymphocyte infusion donor (not recorded which). It is not recorded whose cells these are; they may come from a transplant donor. The conserved cysteine and the conserved F or W are not part of the CDR3 here. Fields, in order: J gene, V gene, D gene, CDR3 protein. D genes are given only for firm matches.

>TRBJ1-1|TRBV5-1|-
ASSFNRGVTEAF
>TRBJ1-5|TRBV29-1|-
SFGRCSMGNQPQH
>TRBJ2-7|TRBV20-1|-
SAKVAVPYEQY
>TRBJ1-1|TRBV5-1|-
ATSVWGWGTEAF
>TRBJ2-5|TRBV5-1|TRBD2
ASSLVVSGGLDETQY
>TRBJ2-1|TRBV20-1|-
SARDVPEQF
>TRBJ2-2|TRBV28|-
ASSSGWGLSATGELF
>TRBJ2-1|TRBV12-3/TRBV12-4|-
ASTHGGGGSYNEQF
>TRBJ1-1|TRBV4-1|-
ASRELLTRTEAF
>TRBJ2-3|TRBV19|TRBD1
ASSGRRTGIGADTQY
>TRBJ2-3|TRBV5-1|-
ASSLWWRMDTQY
>TRBJ2-3|TRBV12-3/TRBV12-4|-
ASSLRGGAEFPDTQY
>TRBJ2-3|TRBV30|TRBD1
AWRDRADTQY
>TRBJ1-5|TRBV12-3/TRBV12-4|-
ASSLTDQPQH
>TRBJ2-5|TRBV5-1|TRBD2
ASSSWTSGSPRETQY
>TRBJ1-2|TRBV25-1|-
ASSAGEGGRLSNYGYT
>TRBJ2-2|TRBV7-3|-
ASSMVGGTAIFKNTGELF
>TRBJ2-5|TRBV28|TRBD1
ATQTGETQY
>TRBJ2-7|TRBV20-1|TRBD2
SAATSGKYEQY
>TRBJ2-5|TRBV7-2|-
ASSRGAGRETQY
>TRBJ2-1|TRBV20-1|TRBD1
SAGQGAREF
>TRBJ2-3|TRBV5-1|-
ASTSGTSTDTQY
>TRBJ2-3|TRBV6-1|TRBD2
ASSPAGETDTQY
>TRBJ1-6|TRBV12-3/TRBV12-4|-
ASKRGRNSPLH
>TRBJ1-2|TRBV12-3/TRBV12-4|-
ASSLTRKRTGHYGYT
>TRBJ1-6|TRBV27|TRBD1
ASSPGDRGGSPLH
>TRBJ1-1|TRBV5-1|TRBD1
ASSLTQGATETEAF
>TRBJ1-1|TRBV4-1|-
ASSQDSGSAF
>TRBJ1-6|TRBV20-1|-
SARGENNSPLH
>TRBJ2-7|TRBV7-9|-
ASSLATSGFHEQY
>TRBJ2-1|TRBV27|-
ASSFNLWGEQF
>TRBJ2-1|TRBV6-5|-
ASSFPRARGYNEQF
>TRBJ1-1|TRBV4-1|-
ASSQDLMGRDTEAF
>TRBJ2-7|TRBV9|-
ASSVAPQGLEY
>TRBJ1-1|TRBV12-3/TRBV12-4|-
ASSFTANTEAF
>TRBJ2-3|TRBV4-2|-
ASSQDPLGTDTQY
>TRBJ1-4|TRBV19|-
ASSSPGEEQ
>TRBJ2-4|TRBV6-5|TRBD2
ASSYNRGGVGAKNIQY
>TRBJ2-7|TRBV27|-
ASSPDRMVLAEQY
>TRBJ2-1|TRBV30|-
AWSRLRGRGEQF
>TRBJ2-5|TRBV2|-
ASSGLAGHETQY
>TRBJ1-2|TRBV5-1|-
ASTEGSSVDYT
>TRBJ2-7|TRBV6-5|TRBD1
ASSYSRQGVYEQY
>TRBJ2-1|TRBV12-3/TRBV12-4|TRBD2
ASSFGGAYNEQF
>TRBJ2-2|TRBV6-5|-
ASSYETRAGELF
>TRBJ2-3|TRBV9|-
ASSVGRGHGTDTQY
>TRBJ1-5|TRBV4-3|-
ASSPDVNSNQPQH
>TRBJ2-1|TRBV10-2|TRBD2
ASSATSVSWSSYNEQF
>TRBJ2-2|TRBV27|-
ASSPLGSSNTGELF